These 9 T cell receptor beta chains share one sample of origin, sequenced in a study of blood T cell repertoires in COVID-19. The table came from immunoSEQ multiplex PCR; TCRdb's copy has only in-frame clones and leaves some out. Altogether 95,000 or so clones are present, 84% being singletons, with the ten largest covering about 24%. Sequencing input: peripheral blood. The receptor source for this set is a human donor in a cohort sampled during active COVID-19.

The chain links TRBV19 to TRBJ1-2, with D unclear. The germline V gene encodes CDR1 LNHDA and CDR2 SQIVND (reference sequence). The CDR3 is 15 residues long. The V end was cut by 7 bases, the J end by 2 bases, with 17 bases between. Written as DNA, the CDR3 is TGTGCCAGTACCGAGGACTTCCGGACGAACTATGGCTACACCTTC. Translating it yields CASTEDFRTNYGYTF.

The genes are TRBV6-5 and TRBJ2-3; D not certain. Trimming shortened V by 1 base and J by 1 base, and 6 bases separated the two germline ends. The germline V gene encodes CDR1 MNHEY and CDR2 SVGAGI. CDR3 length: 14 amino acids. In nucleotides, the CDR3 is TGTGCCAGCAGTTACTTCATAGGCACAGATACGCAGTATTTT. Its translation is CASSYFIGTDTQYF.

J is TRBJ2-5 and V is TRBV27, with D possibly TRBD2 on 5 matching bases. The ends were cut back, 4 bases at V and 5 bases at J, with 11 bases in the middle. Germline CDR1 MNHEY, CDR2 SMNVEV (reference sequence). CDR3 length equals 13 residues. CDR3 amino acids: CASSSIRGETQYF. The CDR3 nucleotides are TGTGCCAGCAGTTCGATCCGAGGGGAGACCCAGTACTTC.

This clone occurred once. The junction does not match germline at one end; this may be a read error. The chain is built from TRBV7-7 and TRBJ2-6; TRBD2 matches 14 bases. The CDR3 contains 18 residues. Germline CDR1 reads SSHAT; CDR2 reads FNYEAQ (reference sequence). In DNA, the CDR3 is TGTGCTAGCAGCCAAGGACTAGCGGGGGGCTCTGGGGCCAACGTCCTGACTTTC. Translation gives CASSQGLAGGSGANVLTF.

The chain links TRBV6-2 or TRBV6-3 to TRBJ1-2; D is unresolved. CDR3 length: 13 residues. Trimming pared 0 bases from V and 6 bases from J, leaving 8 bases between. Looked up from germline, CDR1 is MNHEY and CDR2 is SVGEGT. DNA for the CDR3: TGTGCCAGCAGTTACTCGAGTCGTAATGGCTACACCTTC. Its translation: CASSYSSRNGYTF.

The chain joins TRBV18 to TRBJ2-7, with a tentative D call TRBD2 (6 bases). CDR3 length equals 15 residues. CDR1 is KGHSH, CDR2 LQKENI, per germline. Trimming removed 3 bases at V and 4 bases at J, with 16 bases between. The CDR3 sequence is CASSPGTARSYEQYF. DNA for the CDR3: TGTGCCAGCTCACCCGGGACTGCAAGGTCATACGAGCAGTACTTC.

For the CDR3, the DNA is TGTGCCAGCAGCGACCGGACAGGGGAGGATACGCAGTATTTT. Amino acids: CASSDRTGEDTQYF. The chain carries TRBV13 and TRBJ2-3, with 9 bases matching TRBD1. The germline CDR1 and CDR2 sequences are PRHDT and FYEKMQ (reference sequence). Trimming removed 5 bases from V and 6 bases from J; junction bases left unmatched: 6. This CDR3 is 14 amino acids long.

CDR3 coding DNA: TGTGCCAGCAGGGTCGGACAGGGATCCTCTGGAAACACCATATATTTT. Protein: CASRVGQGSSGNTIYF. V gene TRBV2 combines with J gene TRBJ1-3, with TRBD1 matching over 8 bases. Germline assignment: CDR1 SNHLY and CDR2 FYNNEI. The CDR3 is 16 residues long. J gave up 0 bases and V 6 bases, and 7 bases lay outside the gene matches.

The genes are TRBV6-2 or TRBV6-3 and TRBJ2-1; TRBD1 might be the D (5 bases). With 2 bases removed from V and 9 bases from J, the gap between germline ends came to 11 bases. Germline values: CDR1 MNHEY, CDR2 SVGEGT. This CDR3 comprises 13 residues. CDR3 DNA: TGTGCCAGCAGTTACCCGGCAAGGGGTGAGCAGTTCTTC. This codes for CASSYPARGEQFF.